Detailed here is one T cell receptor beta chain. The antigen remains undetermined. Sequencing was performed with immunoSEQ multiplex PCR; in TCRdb, only in-frame clones are kept and a portion is missing. Of 55,000 or so clones listed, 80% are singletons. This sample stems from a study of a mutant IDH1 vaccine in newly diagnosed glioma. Background on the study: Patients were started on vaccination 4-6 weeks after radiotherapy alone, or with temozolomide cycles. Treated patients showed a male proportion of around 62%, a female proportion of 37.5%, and a mean age of approximately 40 years.

The V end was cut by 0 bases, the J end by 0 bases, with 16 bases between. The CDR3 runs 17 residues. CDR1 SGHRS and CDR2 YFSETQ come from the germline V gene. Stated time point: week 23, last vaccination. The vaccine gave 300 ug of a 20-mer mutant IDH1 peptide subcutaneously per dose. The sample in question was PBMCs, obtained from a glioma patient whose treatment included an IDH1 peptide vaccine. V is TRBV5-1 and J is TRBJ2-7; either TRBD1 or TRBD2 may supply D (7 bases each). The receptor comes from a man in his forties or fifties with glioma. The CDR3 region is CASSLGQGGTSSYEQYF. The CDR3 DNA follows: TGCGCCAGCAGCTTGGGGCAGGGGGGGACAAGCTCCTACGAGCAGTACTTC. Complete variable domain (other parts from reference TRBV5-1 and TRBJ2-7): KAGVTQTPRYLIKTRGQQVTLSCSPISGHRSVSWYQQTPGQGLQFLFEYFSETQRNKGNFPGRFSGRQFSNSRSEMNVSTLELGDSALYLCASSLGQGGTSSYEQYFGPGTRLTVT.